The 29 T cell receptor beta chains presented below share a single source sample, sequenced in a study of CD8 T cells in ankylosing spondylitis. A single record per CDR3 protein comes from TCRdb applying MiXCR to the 5' RACE reads. In the table there are around 130,000 distinct CDR3 sequences, roughly 13% of which are singletons. Sequencing was carried out using blood, either unsorted or a sorted T cell fraction (not recorded which). The receptors derive from a female donor with ankylosing spondylitis or in good health (not recorded which).

This clonotype occurred many times. The V and J genes are TRBV12-3 or TRBV12-4 and TRBJ2-1; D is uncertain. The CDR3 spans 12 residues. The ends were cut back, 1 base at V and 9 bases at J, with 7 bases in the middle. The CDR3 coding sequence is TGTGCCAGCAGTTTAGGGTTTGGTGAGCAGTTCTTC. Its translation is CASSLGFGEQFF.

This clonotype has just a few counts. The chain combines TRBV6-1 with TRBJ1-2; no firm D call. With 7 bases removed from V and 13 bases from J, the gap between germline ends came to 19 bases. Per the germline V gene, CDR1 is MNHNS and CDR2 is SASEGT. This CDR3 comprises 12 residues. CDR3 bases: TGTGCCAGCAATTTAAGGAGTTCATCCCCCACCTTC. This gives the protein CASNLRSSSPTF.

This clonotype was detected ten times or more. The chain couples TRBV5-6 to TRBJ2-3, with D unclear. Deletions cut 0 bases from V and 5 bases from J, with 13 bases between. The V gene's germline CDR1 is SGHDT and CDR2 YYEEEE. CDR3 size: 15 residues. The CDR3 protein is CASSLAFSNGDTQYF. The CDR3 coding sequence is TGTGCCAGCAGCTTGGCCTTTTCGAACGGAGATACGCAGTATTTT.

This clonotype was observed a handful of times. CDR3 DNA: TGTGCCAGCAGTGCAAGACTAGCGGGGACGTCCAATGAGCAGTTCTTC. Encoded protein: CASSARLAGTSNEQFF. The chain employs TRBV6-1 and TRBJ2-1; 11 positions agree with TRBD2. The V gene end was trimmed by 4 bases and the J gene end by 6 bases; junction bases not matched to a gene: 8. Germline CDR1 is MNHNS and CDR2 is SASEGT. The CDR3 has 16 residues.

This clonotype occurred a few times. V gene TRBV7-2 combines with J gene TRBJ2-3; no clear D gene. The CDR3 has 15 residues. The germline V and J ends were trimmed by 5 bases and 2 bases, with 14 bases remaining between them. Germline lookup yields CDR1 SGHTA and CDR2 FQGNSA. In DNA form, the CDR3 reads TGTGCCAGCAGCCAAGAAGGCCTAAACACAGATACGCAGTATTTT. This translates into CASSQEGLNTDTQYF. The complete variable domain, with remaining parts taken from reference TRBV7-2 and TRBJ2-3, reads GAGVSQSPSNKVTEKGKDVELRCDPISGHTALYWYRQSLGQGLEFLIYFQGNSAPDKSGLPSDRFSAERTGGSVSTLTIQRTQQEDSAVYLCASSQEGLNTDTQYFGPGTRLTVL.

V usage is TRBV5-1 and J usage is TRBJ2-7; D uncertain. Germline V lookup: CDR1 SGHRS, CDR2 YFSETQ. CDR3 length: 14 amino acids. Trimming took off 4 bases at V and 0 bases at J, with 11 bases between the two ends. CDR3 sequence (DNA): TGCGCCAGCAGCCCTCAGAAGAGCTCCTACGAGCAGTACTTC. This translates into CASSPQKSSYEQYF.

V and J are TRBV5-4 and TRBJ2-5; the D gene could be TRBD1 or TRBD2 (5 bases each). Trimming stripped 5 bases from V and 1 base from J, with 15 bases between. Germline V gene lookup returns CDR1 SGHNT and CDR2 YYREEE (reference sequence). This CDR3 has 15 residues. For the CDR3, the DNA is TGTGCCAGCAGTAATGGGGGAACCTCCCAAGAGACCCAGTACTTC. Amino acid sequence: CASSNGGTSQETQYF.

This clonotype has only a few counts. The chain couples TRBV15 to TRBJ2-3, with 12 bases identical to TRBD2. V shed 5 bases, J shed 2 bases, and the junction held 5 bases outside the gene matches. Germline V gives CDR1 LNHNV, CDR2 YYDKDF (reference sequence). The CDR3 is made up of 16 amino acids. This CDR3 reads CATSGGLAGITDTQYF. The DNA of the CDR3 is TGTGCCACCAGCGGAGGACTAGCGGGGATCACAGATACGCAGTATTTT.

This clonotype was observed a few times. CDR3 sequence: CASSPPGVGNQPQHF. CDR3 coding DNA: TGTGCCAGCAGTCCCCCCGGGGTTGGCAATCAGCCCCAGCATTTT. The chain couples TRBV12-3 or TRBV12-4 to TRBJ1-5, with unresolved D. This CDR3 comprises 15 residues. V was pared by 5 bases and J by 2 bases, with 13 bases between.

This clonotype appeared many times. The V call is TRBV5-1, the J call TRBJ1-4; a weak D match, TRBD1 (6 bases). In germline, CDR1 is SGHRS, CDR2 YFSETQ. CDR3 length: 15 amino acids. V was pared by 4 bases and J by 7 bases, with 17 bases between. This CDR3 is CASSLGQPASEKLFF. The CDR3, as DNA: TGCGCCAGCAGCCTTGGACAGCCTGCGAGTGAAAAACTGTTTTTT.

This clonotype has more than one count but fewer than ten. The rearrangement joins TRBV6-1 to TRBJ2-7; the D is unclear. CDR1 and CDR2 from the germline V gene are MNHNS and SASEGT. The CDR3 contains 13 residues. Trimming removed 7 bases from V and 2 bases from J, with 12 bases in between. This chain's CDR3 is CASIHQFTYEQYF. CDR3 in DNA: TGTGCCAGCATTCACCAGTTCACCTACGAGCAGTACTTC.

The rearrangement joins TRBV20-1 to TRBJ2-5; D remains ambiguous. The CDR3 has 12 amino acids. Trimming left V 4 bases short and J 2 bases short, with 8 bases between. Germline V lookup: CDR1 DFQATT, CDR2 SNEGSKA (reference sequence). CDR3 protein: CSAKDDQETQYF. The CDR3 DNA reads as TGCAGTGCTAAGGACGATCAAGAGACCCAGTACTTC.

The table lists this clonotype with a few counts. V gene TRBV5-1 combines with J gene TRBJ2-4, with 10 bases matching TRBD2. Losses at the gene ends were 6 bases for V and 2 bases for J; bases not matched to a gene: 14. The germline V gene encodes CDR1 SGHRS and CDR2 YFSETQ. The CDR3 is 18 amino acids. The CDR3 spells CASTRTSGKPGPKNIQYF. The CDR3 nucleotides are TGCGCCAGCACCCGGACTAGCGGTAAACCAGGGCCCAAAAACATTCAGTACTTC.

This clonotype has a handful of counts. The J gene is TRBJ1-1, the V gene TRBV5-4; TRBD1 is a possible D gene (5 bases). The CDR3 has 14 amino acids. V was shortened by 4 bases and J by 1 base, with 11 bases between the two germline ends. Germline V lookup: CDR1 SGHNT, CDR2 YYREEE (reference sequence). CDR3 sequence: CASSPPGRNTEAFF. In DNA form, the CDR3 reads TGTGCCAGCAGCCCCCCGGGACGGAACACTGAAGCTTTCTTT. The full variable domain, rest sourced from reference TRBV5-4 and TRBJ1-1, is ETGVTQSPTHLIKTRGQQVTLRCSSQSGHNTVSWYQQALGQGPQFIFQYYREEENGRGNFPPRFSGLQFPNYSSELNVNALELDDSALYLCASSPPGRNTEAFFGQGTRLTVV.

This clonotype came up a few times. The V and J genes are TRBV18 and TRBJ1-3; D ambiguous. This CDR3 has 16 amino acids. V was pared by 3 bases and J by 2 bases, with 14 bases between. Per the germline V gene, CDR1 is KGHSH and CDR2 is LQKENI. This chain's CDR3 is CASSPNPPSTGNTIYF. CDR3 nucleotides: TGTGCCAGCTCACCGAACCCTCCCAGTACTGGAAACACCATATATTTT.

This clonotype has only a few counts. The chain is built from TRBV7-6 and TRBJ2-2, with 10 positions matching TRBD2. V was pared by 5 bases and J by 1 base, with 4 bases of the junction left unmatched. The germline gives CDR1 SGHVS, CDR2 FNYEAQ. The CDR3 is 16 amino acids. CDR3 loop: CASSGTSGKNTGELFF. CDR3 sequence (DNA): TGTGCCAGCAGCGGTACTAGCGGGAAGAACACCGGGGAGCTGTTTTTT. Together with reference TRBV7-6 and TRBJ2-2, the CDR3 gives the full variable domain: GAGVSQSPRYKVTKRGQDVALRCDPISGHVSLYWYRQALGQGPEFLTYFNYEAQQDKSGLPNDRFSAERPEGSISTLTIQRTEQRDSAMYRCASSGTSGKNTGELFFGEGSRLTVL.

This clonotype was recorded at least ten times. This chain joins TRBV6-6 and TRBJ2-7; D is possibly TRBD1 (6 bases). Germline V gene sequence: CDR1 MNHNY, CDR2 SVGAGI (reference sequence). The V end lost 6 bases, the J end lost 6 bases, and 12 bases lay between the germline ends. CDR3 size: 12 residues. This CDR3 reads CASRYTGSEQYF. As DNA, the CDR3 is TGTGCCAGCAGATATACAGGGTCCGAGCAGTACTTC.

This clonotype showed up just a few times. The chain employs TRBV30 and TRBJ1-1; tentative D call: TRBD1 (5 bases). This CDR3 is 12 amino acids long. The V gene's germline CDR1 is GTSNPN and CDR2 SVGIG (reference sequence). The V end was cut by 2 bases, the J end by 6 bases, with 10 bases between. As DNA, the CDR3 is TGTGCCTGGAGTCGGGGGAGCGCTGAAGCTTTCTTT. Protein sequence: CAWSRGSAEAFF. Complete variable domain (other parts from reference TRBV30 and TRBJ1-1): SQTIHQWPATLVQPVGSPLSLECTVEGTSNPNLYWYRQAAGRGLQLLFYSVGIGQISSEVPQNLSASRPQDRQFILSSKKLLLSDSGFYLCAWSRGSAEAFFGQGTRLTVV.

This clonotype was seen only a few times. The chain uses TRBV5-1 and TRBJ2-2; D is possibly TRBD1 (5 bases). Trimming removed 2 bases at V and 6 bases at J, with 11 bases between. The CDR3 is 14 amino acids. From germline, CDR1 is SGHRS and CDR2 YFSETQ. CDR3 nucleotides: TGCGCCAGCAGCTTTCGACAAGGGGCCGGGGAGCTGTTTTTT. Its protein product is CASSFRQGAGELFF.

This clonotype was recorded at least ten times. The chain joins TRBV7-2 to TRBJ2-3; D possibly corresponds to TRBD1 (5 bases). The CDR3 is made up of 15 amino acids. Germline CDR1 reads SGHTA; CDR2 reads FQGNSA. With 2 bases removed from V and 7 bases from J, the gap between germline ends came to 16 bases. CDR3 DNA: TGTGCCAGCAGCTTACTAGGGGCTACACAAAATACGCAGTATTTT. Translated, it gives CASSLLGATQNTQYF.

This clonotype was observed once. A much bigger clone sits one base away, suggesting this may be a read error. This chain uses TRBV5-6 with TRBJ1-3; tentative D call: TRBD1 (6 bases). Germline-derived CDR1 and CDR2 are SGHDT and YYEEEE. This CDR3 region has 15 residues. Trimming took off 4 bases at V and 0 bases at J, with 11 bases between the two ends. The CDR3 nucleotides are TGTGCCAGCAGCCACAGGGCACTCTCTGGAAACACCATATATTTT. Its translation: CASSHRALSGNTIYF. Filled out from reference TRBV5-6 and TRBJ1-3, the complete variable domain reads DAGVTQSPTHLIKTRGQQVTLRCSPKSGHDTVSWYQQALGQGPQFIFQYYEEEERQRGNFPDRFSGHQFPNYSSELNVNALLLGDSALYLCASSHRALSGNTIYFGEGSWLTVV.

V is TRBV11-3 and J is TRBJ2-7, with unresolved D. The CDR3 extends over 13 amino acids. Per germline, CDR1 SGHNT and CDR2 YENEEA. Trimming took off 3 bases at V and 5 bases at J, with 11 bases between the two ends. CDR3 DNA: TGTGCCAGCAGCTTTGCTAGGGCCAACGAGCAGTACTTC. Translation gives CASSFARANEQYF.

The chain carries TRBV15 and TRBJ1-2; maybe TRBD1 (5 bases). V was trimmed by 0 bases and J by 4 bases, leaving 12 bases between them. Germline V gives CDR1 LNHNV, CDR2 YYDKDF (reference sequence). The CDR3 is 15 residues long. CDR3 amino acids: CATSRDSQGSYGYTF. CDR3 DNA sequence: TGTGCCACCAGCAGAGATTCGCAGGGTTCCTATGGCTACACCTTC.

This clonotype was observed a handful of times. The chain is built from TRBV20-1 and TRBJ2-1; TRBD2 is a possible D gene (5 bases). Looked up from germline, CDR1 is DFQATT and CDR2 is SNEGSKA (reference sequence). V lost 5 bases and J lost 0, with 8 bases in between. CDR3 size: 13 residues. The CDR3 sequence is CSAWRSSYNEQFF. In nucleotides, the CDR3 is TGCAGTGCTTGGAGGAGCTCCTACAATGAGCAGTTCTTC.

In its sample, this clonotype was seen many times. The V call is TRBV7-2, the J call TRBJ2-7, with TRBD2 matching over 12 bases. CDR3 length: 16 residues. J lost 1 base, V lost 5 bases, and 6 bases had no gene match. Germline V lookup: CDR1 SGHTA, CDR2 FQGNSA. The CDR3 DNA reads TGTGCCAGCAGCATACTAGCGGGAGGCCCTTCCTACGAGCAGTACTTC. It translates to CASSILAGGPSYEQYF.

At least ten counts were recorded for this clonotype. The J gene is TRBJ1-1, the V gene TRBV2; TRBD1 might be the D (5 bases). The germline V gene has CDR1 SNHLY and CDR2 FYNNEI. V was shortened by 6 bases and J by 1 base, with 12 bases between the two germline ends. There are 14 residues in the CDR3. DNA of the CDR3: TGTGCCAGCAGAGGAGACAGCCAGAACACTGAAGCTTTCTTT. Residues: CASRGDSQNTEAFF.

This clonotype was observed at least ten times. This rearrangement joins TRBV6-1 to TRBJ2-7; 7 bases match TRBD1. This CDR3 is 15 amino acids long. Germline V gene sequence: CDR1 MNHNS, CDR2 SASEGT. Trimming took 6 bases from V and 6 from J; bases not matched to a gene: 14. CDR3: CASSHFGDRESEQYF. In nucleotides, the CDR3 is TGTGCCAGCAGCCATTTCGGAGACAGGGAGTCCGAGCAGTACTTC.

A word on this clonotype: A read error may be the cause here, since a much bigger clone is one base away. The chain carries TRBV6-1 and TRBJ2-7; D perhaps matches TRBD2 (6 bases). The V end lost 6 bases, the J end lost 5 bases, and 17 bases lay between the germline ends. This CDR3 is built from 14 residues. Per the germline V gene, CDR1 is MNHNS and CDR2 is SASEGT. The CDR3 spells CASRSGARSDEQYF. Here the CDR3 DNA reads TGTGCCAGCAGATCGGGAGCACGTTCGGACGAGCAGTACTTC.

Ten or more counts support this clonotype. The V call is TRBV7-8, the J call TRBJ2-5; TRBD2 matches 9 bases. This CDR3 has 16 amino acids. From germline, CDR1 is SGHVS and CDR2 FQNEAQ. V dropped 1 base and J dropped 5; count of bases not matched to a gene: 8. The CDR3 sequence is CASSLDTAGGLETQYF. The CDR3, as DNA: TGTGCCAGCAGCTTAGATACGGCGGGGGGGCTCGAGACCCAGTACTTC.